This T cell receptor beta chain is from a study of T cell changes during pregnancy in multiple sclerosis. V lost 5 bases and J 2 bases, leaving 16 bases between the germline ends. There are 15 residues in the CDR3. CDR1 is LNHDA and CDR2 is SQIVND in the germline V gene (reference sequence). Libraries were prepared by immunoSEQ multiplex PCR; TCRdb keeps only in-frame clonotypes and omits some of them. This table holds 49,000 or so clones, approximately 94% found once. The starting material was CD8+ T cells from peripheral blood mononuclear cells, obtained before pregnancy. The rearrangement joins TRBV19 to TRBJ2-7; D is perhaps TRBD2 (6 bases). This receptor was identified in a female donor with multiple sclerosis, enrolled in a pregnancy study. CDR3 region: CASSEGRGWAYEQYF. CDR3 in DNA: TGTGCCAGTAGTGAGGGCCGGGGGTGGGCCTACGAGCAGTACTTC.